This TCR beta chain was sequenced for a study of shared clonotypes between healthy human individuals. Background on the study: The donors, two women and a few men, were aged 18 to 49. Per-donor plates numbered three CD4 naive, three CD4 memory, two CD8 naive and one CD8 memory.

As concerns this clone: The antigen is unknown. This specimen includes other DNA sequences encoding the same CDR3.

Generated by immunoSEQ multiplex PCR, the TCRdb table keeps only in-frame clones and is missing some. This sample carries 2 million or so clones, over 85% of them seen once, and the ten largest clones take 0.1% to 0.15%. Study observations and caveats: Relative to clonotypes present in all four donors, those not shared had lower generation probabilities. It was observed that 5% to 6.5% of naive CD4 clonotypes were shared across several donors.

The CDR3 is made up of 14 amino acids. V was trimmed by 3 bases and J by 0 bases, leaving 9 bases between them. CDR1 and CDR2 (germline): WSHSY, SAAADI. The source is a young man in good health. The sample taken for sequencing was naive CD4+ T cells sorted from blood. The subset is: CD45RA+ positively selected. The chain recombines TRBV10-2 with TRBJ2-7, with D perhaps TRBD2 (6 bases). CDR3 in amino acids: CASSDPGSSYEQYF. CDR3 DNA sequence: TGCGCCAGCAGTGACCCCGGGAGCTCCTACGAGCAGTACTTC.